What follows are 18 T cell receptor beta chains derived from one specimen sequenced in a study of T cells in tuberculosis (dated by TCRdb to between 2018 and 2020). Libraries were constructed by the immunoSEQ multiplex PCR assay. TCRdb limited this immuneACCESS table to in-frame rearrangements with V and J called. A share of clones is missing; checked studies link under half to unresolved V genes, and the rest is unexplained. For this sample there are 35,000 to 40,000 clones; approximately 94% appear just once. The top ten clones comprise roughly 12% of the sample. The sequenced sample was PBMCs. These receptors all come from a donor aged 10-29 years with latent tuberculosis or without tuberculosis infection. Some clones in this sample may be carry-over from other donors' samples.

The chain joins TRBV6-5 to TRBJ2-7; 8 nucleotides match TRBD2. The germline gives CDR1 MNHEY, CDR2 SVGAGI. The V segment lost 0 bases and the J segment 2 bases; nucleotides outside the gene matches: 3. The CDR3 contains 15 residues. The DNA for the CDR3 is TGTGCCAGCAGTTACTCAAGCGGGGGTCCCTACGAGCAGTACTTC. It yields the protein CASSYSSGGPYEQYF.

The chain employs TRBV7-4 and TRBJ2-5, with D perhaps matching TRBD2 (6 bases). Trimming shortened V by 5 bases and J by 1 base, and 11 bases separated the two germline ends. Per the germline V gene, CDR1 is SGHVT and CDR2 is SQSDAQ. The CDR3 consists of 14 residues. The CDR3, as DNA: TGTGCCAGCAGCCCGAGCGGGTCCCAAGAGACCCAGTACTTC. It codes for CASSPSGSQETQYF. Drawing the rest from reference TRBV7-4 and TRBJ2-5, the complete variable domain is GAGVSQSPRYKVAKRGRDVALRCDSISGHVTLYWYRQTLGQGSEVLTYSQSDAQRDKSGRPSGRFSAERPERSVSTLKIQRTEQGDSAVYLCASSPSGSQETQYFGPGTRLLVL.

The CDR3 region is CASSSYSNSPLHF. The CDR3 nucleotides read TGTGCCAGCAGTTCTTACAGCAATTCACCCCTCCACTTT. The rearrangement joins TRBV2 to TRBJ1-6; D call uncertain. With 5 bases removed from V and 7 bases from J, the gap between germline ends came to 9 bases. Germline V CDR1 and CDR2: SNHLY, FYNNEI. The CDR3 extends over 13 amino acids.

The chain joins TRBV7-9 to TRBJ2-3; 14 bases map to TRBD2. Germline trimming cut 5 bases from V and 0 bases from J; bases unmatched to any gene: 7. The CDR3 spans 18 residues. In germline, CDR1 is SEHNR, CDR2 FQNEAQ (reference sequence). Here the CDR3 DNA reads TGTGCCAGCAGCCCCGGGACTAGCGGGGGCTCTAGCACAGATACGCAGTATTTT. Encoded protein: CASSPGTSGGSSTDTQYF.

The chain recombines TRBV19 with TRBJ1-1, with D maybe TRBD1 (6 bases). V gave up 4 bases and J gave up 4 bases, with 16 bases separating them. This CDR3 has 15 amino acids. Looked up from germline, CDR1 is LNHDA and CDR2 is SQIVND (reference sequence). The chain's CDR3 is CASSRGGVSLTEAFF. The CDR3, as DNA: TGTGCCAGTAGTAGAGGGGGGGTCTCCCTCACTGAAGCTTTCTTT.

The chain couples TRBV18 to TRBJ1-4; TRBD1 aligns across 7 bases. The CDR3 spans 13 residues. Germline V CDR1 and CDR2: KGHSH, LQKENI. The ends lost 3 bases at V and 13 bases at J; junction bases unmatched: 8. The chain's CDR3 is CASSPSWDSRLFF. CDR3 nucleotide sequence: TGTGCCAGCTCACCCTCCTGGGACAGCCGACTGTTTTTT.

J is TRBJ1-2 and V is TRBV2; 7 positions agree with TRBD1. CDR1 is SNHLY, CDR2 FYNNEI, per germline. This CDR3 has 12 residues. V shed 6 bases, J shed 8 bases, and the junction held 6 bases outside the gene matches. The CDR3 spells CASRTGSGGYTF. CDR3 DNA: TGTGCCAGCAGGACAGGGTCCGGCGGCTACACCTTC.

The chain employs TRBV12-2 and TRBJ1-1; whether TRBD1, the table's D call, matches the DNA was not checked. TRBV12-2 represents a pseudogene. The length of the CDR3 is 14 residues. CDR3: CASRSGTGNTEAFF. The CDR3 DNA follows: TGTGCAAGTCGATCCGGGACAGGGAACACTGAAGCTTTCTTT.

V usage is TRBV6-1 and J usage is TRBJ1-5; TRBD1 matches at 7 bases. Unmatched junction bases numbered 8, after V lost 1 base and J lost 2 bases. From germline, CDR1 is MNHNS and CDR2 SASEGT. The CDR3 spans 17 residues. The CDR3 coding sequence is TGTGCCAGCAGTGAAGGGAACAGGGGAATTGGCAATCAGCCCCAGCATTTT. Encoded protein: CASSEGNRGIGNQPQHF.

The rearrangement joins TRBV30 to TRBJ1-1, with 7 bases that match TRBD1. Trimming removed 3 bases from V and 2 bases from J; junction bases left unmatched: 9. The length of the CDR3 is 15 residues. Germline-derived CDR1 and CDR2 are GTSNPN and SVGIG (reference sequence). CDR3 protein: CAWRPPGTANTEAFF. The CDR3 bases are TGTGCCTGGAGGCCCCCCGGGACAGCAAACACTGAAGCTTTCTTT. Together with reference TRBV30 and TRBJ1-1, the CDR3 gives the full variable domain: SQTIHQWPATLVQPVGSPLSLECTVEGTSNPNLYWYRQAAGRGLQLLFYSVGIGQISSEVPQNLSASRPQDRQFILSSKKLLLSDSGFYLCAWRPPGTANTEAFFGQGTRLTVV.

The V call is TRBV18, the J call TRBJ2-5, with D possibly TRBD1 on 6 matching bases. V lost 2 bases and J 5 bases, leaving 15 bases between the germline ends. The CDR3 has 15 residues. Germline CDR1 and CDR2: KGHSH and LQKENI. CDR3 DNA: TGTGCCAGCTCACCATCCGGGACACCACGCGAGACCCAGTACTTC. Protein: CASSPSGTPRETQYF.

V and J are TRBV9 and TRBJ1-6; possibly TRBD1 for D (5 bases). The V end lost 4 bases, the J end lost 7 bases, and 18 bases lay between the germline ends. Germline values: CDR1 SGDLS, CDR2 YYNGEE. The CDR3 covers 16 residues. The CDR3 coding sequence is TGTGCCAGCAGCCCCCGTGGGGGGTGGGGCAATTCACCCCTCCACTTT. Residues: CASSPRGGWGNSPLHF.

This clone was counted a single time. The J gene is TRBJ1-3, the V gene TRBV12-5; 10 bases match TRBD1. The CDR3 runs to 16 residues. CDR1 LGHNT and CDR2 FRNRAP come from the germline V gene. The junction had 4 bases not matched to a gene; V was cut back by 2 bases and J by 3 bases. CDR3 in amino acids: CASGLRQGAGGNTIYF. The CDR3 region has the DNA TGTGCTAGTGGTTTGAGACAGGGGGCCGGTGGAAACACCATATATTTT.

This clone was observed once. The chain links TRBV6-5 to TRBJ2-1; maybe TRBD2 (5 bases). The V end lost 7 bases, the J end lost 6 bases, and 19 bases lay between the germline ends. Germline-derived CDR1 and CDR2 are MNHEY and SVGAGI. This CDR3 spans 15 amino acids. CDR3 nucleotides: TGTGCCAGCAACTACCAGCCGGTCCGGGGCAATGAGCAGTTCTTC. Translating it yields CASNYQPVRGNEQFF.

This clone was observed a handful of times. This chain connects TRBV19 to TRBJ2-7; a possible D gene is TRBD1 (5 bases). This CDR3 spans 14 amino acids. The germline V gene encodes CDR1 LNHDA and CDR2 SQIVND (reference sequence). Trimming took 3 bases from V and 5 from J, leaving 14 bases between them. The CDR3 bases are TGTGCCAGTAGTATGGGCGTCGAAGGGGACGAGCAGTACTTC. This codes for CASSMGVEGDEQYF.

The chain recombines TRBV6-1 with TRBJ2-7, with D possibly TRBD1 on 6 matching bases. The V end lost 7 bases, the J end lost 6 bases, and 16 bases lay between the germline ends. The CDR3 is 13 residues long. The germline gives CDR1 MNHNS, CDR2 SASEGT. The CDR3 protein is CASKKTGSSEQYF. The CDR3 region has the DNA TGTGCCAGCAAAAAAACAGGGTCTTCCGAGCAGTACTTC.

The chain recombines TRBV15 with TRBJ2-7, with a possible D match to TRBD1 (6 bases). V was cut by 1 base and J by 0 bases, with 13 bases left in between. This CDR3 region has 16 residues. Germline-derived CDR1 and CDR2 are LNHNV and YYDKDF (reference sequence). CDR3 nucleotide sequence: TGTGCCACCAGCAGAGCTAGGGACATATCCTCCTACGAGCAGTACGTC. Amino acids: CATSRARDISSYEQYV.

The rearrangement uses TRBV6-1 and TRBJ1-1; D may be TRBD1 (6 bases). CDR1 MNHNS and CDR2 SASEGT come from the germline V gene. Deletions cut 7 bases from V and 6 bases from J, with 12 bases between. The CDR3 sequence is 12 residues long. The CDR3 here is CASKQGRAEAFF. DNA of the CDR3: TGTGCCAGCAAACAGGGTAGGGCTGAAGCTTTCTTT.